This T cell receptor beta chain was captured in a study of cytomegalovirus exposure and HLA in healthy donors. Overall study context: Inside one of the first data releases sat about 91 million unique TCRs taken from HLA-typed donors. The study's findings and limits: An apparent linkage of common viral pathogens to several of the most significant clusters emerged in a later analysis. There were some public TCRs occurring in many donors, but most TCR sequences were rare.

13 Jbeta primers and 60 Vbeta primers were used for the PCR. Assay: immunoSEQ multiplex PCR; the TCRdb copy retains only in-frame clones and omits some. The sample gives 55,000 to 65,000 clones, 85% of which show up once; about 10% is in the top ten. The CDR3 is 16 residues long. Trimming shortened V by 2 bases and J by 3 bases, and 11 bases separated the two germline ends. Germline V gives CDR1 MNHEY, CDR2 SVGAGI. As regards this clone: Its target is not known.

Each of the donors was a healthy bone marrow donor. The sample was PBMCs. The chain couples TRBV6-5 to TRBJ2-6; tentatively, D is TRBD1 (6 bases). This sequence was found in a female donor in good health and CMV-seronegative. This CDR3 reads CASSYEGGFGANVLTF. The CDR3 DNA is TGTGCCAGCAGTTACGAAGGGGGTTTTGGGGCCAACGTCCTGACTTTC.